This TCR beta chain was recovered during a study of CD8 T cells in Susac syndrome. The germline V and J ends were trimmed by 4 bases and 2 bases, with 8 bases remaining between them. The CDR3 totals 12 residues. Germline loops: CDR1 SQVTM, CDR2 ANQGSEA. An amount of RNA that ranged from about 0.45 to 1 ug was reverse transcribed with random hexamers. MiXCR, applied by TCRdb to the immunoSEQ multiplex PCR reads, yields one record per CDR3 protein. The table records 71,000 or so distinct CDR3 sequences, nearly 96% of them present only once. This TCR was sampled from a human donor with multiple sclerosis. The source material was CD4+ T cells from PBMCs. The chain has TRBV29-1 and TRBJ2-5; weak D call: TRBD2 (6 bases). CDR3 coding DNA: TGCAGCGTTGTGGAGGGACAAGAGACCCAGTACTTC. Protein sequence: CSVVEGQETQYF.